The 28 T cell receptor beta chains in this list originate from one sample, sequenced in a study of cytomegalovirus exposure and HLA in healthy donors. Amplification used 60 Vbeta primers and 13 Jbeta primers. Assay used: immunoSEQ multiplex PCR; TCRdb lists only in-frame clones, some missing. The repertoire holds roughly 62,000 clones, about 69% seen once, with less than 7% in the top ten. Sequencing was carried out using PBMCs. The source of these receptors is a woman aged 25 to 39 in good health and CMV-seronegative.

CDR3 coding DNA: TGTGCCAGCAGGGCTAGCGGGGGGAACACCGGGGAGCTGTTTTTT. As protein: CASRASGGNTGELFF. The chain recombines TRBV9 with TRBJ2-2, with TRBD2 matching over 10 bases. After removal of 5 bases from V and 1 base from J, the junction contained 2 bases not matched to a gene. This CDR3 has 15 amino acids. Germline V gene sequence: CDR1 SGDLS, CDR2 YYNGEE.

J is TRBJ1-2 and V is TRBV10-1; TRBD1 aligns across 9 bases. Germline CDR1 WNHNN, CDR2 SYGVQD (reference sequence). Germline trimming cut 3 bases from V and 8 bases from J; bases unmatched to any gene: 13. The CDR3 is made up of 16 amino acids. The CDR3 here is CASSDGPGTGSGGYTF. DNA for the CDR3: TGCGCCAGCAGTGACGGTCCCGGGACAGGGAGTGGCGGCTACACCTTC.

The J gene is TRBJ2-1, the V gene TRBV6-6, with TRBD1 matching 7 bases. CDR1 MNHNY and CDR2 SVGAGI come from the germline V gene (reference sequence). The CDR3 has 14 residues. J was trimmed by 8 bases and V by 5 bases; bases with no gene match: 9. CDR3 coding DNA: TGTGCCAGCAGTCCCGGGACAGCATACGATGAGCAGTTCTTC. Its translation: CASSPGTAYDEQFF.

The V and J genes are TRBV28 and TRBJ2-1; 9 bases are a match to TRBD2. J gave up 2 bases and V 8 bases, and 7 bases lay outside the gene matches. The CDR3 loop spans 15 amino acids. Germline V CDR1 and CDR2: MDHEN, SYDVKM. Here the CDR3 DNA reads TGTGCCAGCGGCGCCGCTAGCGGGGCCTACAATGAGCAGTTCTTC. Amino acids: CASGAASGAYNEQFF.

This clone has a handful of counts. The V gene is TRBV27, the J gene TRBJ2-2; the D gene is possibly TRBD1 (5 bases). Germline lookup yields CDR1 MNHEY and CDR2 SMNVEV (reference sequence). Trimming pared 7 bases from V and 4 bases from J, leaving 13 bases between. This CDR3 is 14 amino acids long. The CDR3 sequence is CASTLDRGTGELFF. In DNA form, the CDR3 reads TGTGCCAGCACCCTGGATAGGGGCACCGGGGAGCTGTTTTTT.

Written as DNA, the CDR3 is TGTGCCAGTAGTACTCCACCAGGTCAGCCCCAGCATTTT. Translation gives CASSTPPGQPQHF. The rearrangement links TRBV19 to TRBJ1-5; D gene unclear. Germline V gives CDR1 LNHDA, CDR2 SQIVND (reference sequence). This CDR3 has 13 residues. V gave up 4 bases and J gave up 6 bases, with 10 bases separating them.

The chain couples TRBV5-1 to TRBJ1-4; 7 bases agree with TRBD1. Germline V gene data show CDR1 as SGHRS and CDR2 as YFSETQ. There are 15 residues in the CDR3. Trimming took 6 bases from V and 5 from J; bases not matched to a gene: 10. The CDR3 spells CASKMEGQQNEKLFF. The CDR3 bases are TGCGCCAGCAAAATGGAGGGACAGCAAAATGAAAAACTGTTTTTT.

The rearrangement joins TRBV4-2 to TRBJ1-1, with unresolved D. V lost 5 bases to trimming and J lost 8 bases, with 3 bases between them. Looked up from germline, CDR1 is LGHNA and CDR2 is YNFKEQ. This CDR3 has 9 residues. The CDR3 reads CASSGEAFF. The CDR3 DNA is TGTGCCAGCAGCGGCGAAGCTTTCTTT.

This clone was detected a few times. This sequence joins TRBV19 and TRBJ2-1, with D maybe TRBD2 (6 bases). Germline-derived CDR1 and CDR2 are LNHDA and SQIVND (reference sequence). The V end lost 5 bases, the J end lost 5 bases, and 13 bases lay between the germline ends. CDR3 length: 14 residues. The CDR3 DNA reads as TGTGCCAGTAGTCCCCGGGACTTTGACAATGAGCAGTTCTTC. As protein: CASSPRDFDNEQFF.

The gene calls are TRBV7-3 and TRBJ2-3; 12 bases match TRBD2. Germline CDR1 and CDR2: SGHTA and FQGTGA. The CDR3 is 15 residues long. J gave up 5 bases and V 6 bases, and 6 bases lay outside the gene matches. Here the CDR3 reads CASRSSTSGRDTQYF. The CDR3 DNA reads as TGTGCCAGCAGGTCCTCGACTAGCGGGAGAGATACGCAGTATTTT.

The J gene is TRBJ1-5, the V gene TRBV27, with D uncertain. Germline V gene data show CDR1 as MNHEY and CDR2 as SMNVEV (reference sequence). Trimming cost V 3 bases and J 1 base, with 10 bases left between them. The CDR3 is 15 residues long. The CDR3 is CASSFLPMSNQPQHF. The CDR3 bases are TGTGCCAGCAGTTTTCTACCGATGAGCAATCAGCCCCAGCATTTT.

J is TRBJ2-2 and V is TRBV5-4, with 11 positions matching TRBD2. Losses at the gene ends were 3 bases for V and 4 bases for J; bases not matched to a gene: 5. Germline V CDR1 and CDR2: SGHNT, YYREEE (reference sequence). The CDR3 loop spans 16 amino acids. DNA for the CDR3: TGTGCCAGCAGCTCCCCTAGCGGGAGGACCACCGGGGAGCTGTTTTTT. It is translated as CASSSPSGRTTGELFF.

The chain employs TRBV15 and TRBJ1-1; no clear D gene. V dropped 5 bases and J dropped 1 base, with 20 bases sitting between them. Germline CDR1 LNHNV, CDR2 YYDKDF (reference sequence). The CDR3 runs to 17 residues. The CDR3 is CATSSVLEGPRNTEAFF. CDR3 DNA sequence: TGTGCCACCAGCTCCGTACTAGAGGGTCCAAGGAACACTGAAGCTTTCTTT. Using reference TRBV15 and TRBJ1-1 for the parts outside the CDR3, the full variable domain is DAMVIQNPRYQVTQFGKPVTLSCSQTLNHNVMYWYQQKSSQAPKLLFHYYDKDFNNEADTPDNFQSRRPNTSFCFLDIRSPGLGDTAMYLCATSSVLEGPRNTEAFFGQGTRLTVV.

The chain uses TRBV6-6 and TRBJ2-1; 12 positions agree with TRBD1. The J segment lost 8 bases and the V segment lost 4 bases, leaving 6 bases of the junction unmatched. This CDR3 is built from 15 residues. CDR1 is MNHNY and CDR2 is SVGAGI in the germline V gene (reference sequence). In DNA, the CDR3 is TGTGCCAGCAGTTCCATCGGGACAGGGGGCGATGAGCAGTTCTTC. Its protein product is CASSSIGTGGDEQFF.

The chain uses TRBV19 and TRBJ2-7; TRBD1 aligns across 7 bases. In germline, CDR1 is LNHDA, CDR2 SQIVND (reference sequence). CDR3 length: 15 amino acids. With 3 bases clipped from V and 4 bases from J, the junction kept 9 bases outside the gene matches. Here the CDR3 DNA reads TGTGCCAGTAGTATTGACCCGGGACAGTCATACGAGCAGTACTTC. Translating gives CASSIDPGQSYEQYF.

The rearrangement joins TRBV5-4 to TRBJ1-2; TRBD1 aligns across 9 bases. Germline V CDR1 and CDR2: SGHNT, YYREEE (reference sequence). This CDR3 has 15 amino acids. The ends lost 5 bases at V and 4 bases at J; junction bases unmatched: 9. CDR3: CASRPGTGNSYGYTF. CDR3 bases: TGTGCCAGCAGGCCCGGGACAGGGAACTCCTATGGCTACACCTTC. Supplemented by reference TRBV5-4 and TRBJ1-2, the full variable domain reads ETGVTQSPTHLIKTRGQQVTLRCSSQSGHNTVSWYQQALGQGPQFIFQYYREEENGRGNFPPRFSGLQFPNYSSELNVNALELDDSALYLCASRPGTGNSYGYTFGSGTRLTVV.

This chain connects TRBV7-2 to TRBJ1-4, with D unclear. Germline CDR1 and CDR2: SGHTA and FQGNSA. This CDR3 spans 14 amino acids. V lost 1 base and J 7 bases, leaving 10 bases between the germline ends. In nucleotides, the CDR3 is TGTGCCAGCAGCTTAGTCGGGTCGGTTGAAAAACTGTTTTTT. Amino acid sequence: CASSLVGSVEKLFF.

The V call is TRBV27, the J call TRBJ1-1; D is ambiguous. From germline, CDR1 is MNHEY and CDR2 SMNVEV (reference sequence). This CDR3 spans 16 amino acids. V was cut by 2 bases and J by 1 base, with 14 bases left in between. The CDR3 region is CASSLSNYISNTEAFF. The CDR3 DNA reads TGTGCCAGCAGTTTAAGTAATTACATATCGAACACTGAAGCTTTCTTT.

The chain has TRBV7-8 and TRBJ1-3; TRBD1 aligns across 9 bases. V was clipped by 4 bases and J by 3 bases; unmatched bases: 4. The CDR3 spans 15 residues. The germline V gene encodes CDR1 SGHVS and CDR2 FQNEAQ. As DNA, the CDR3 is TGTGCCAGCAGCTCACAGGGGGCCCGTGGAAACACCATATATTTT. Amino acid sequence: CASSSQGARGNTIYF.

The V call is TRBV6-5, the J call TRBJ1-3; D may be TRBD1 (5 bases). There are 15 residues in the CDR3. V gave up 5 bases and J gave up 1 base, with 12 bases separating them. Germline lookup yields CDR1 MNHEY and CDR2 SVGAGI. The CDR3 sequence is CASSARRGSGNTIYF. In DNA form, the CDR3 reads TGTGCCAGCAGTGCACGAAGGGGATCTGGAAACACCATATATTTT.

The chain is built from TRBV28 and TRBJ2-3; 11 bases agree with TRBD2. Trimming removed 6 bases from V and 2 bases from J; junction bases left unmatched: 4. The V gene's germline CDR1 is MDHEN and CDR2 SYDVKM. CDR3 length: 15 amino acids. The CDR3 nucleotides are TGTGCCAGCAGCCTAGCGGGAGGACTCACAGATACGCAGTATTTT. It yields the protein CASSLAGGLTDTQYF.

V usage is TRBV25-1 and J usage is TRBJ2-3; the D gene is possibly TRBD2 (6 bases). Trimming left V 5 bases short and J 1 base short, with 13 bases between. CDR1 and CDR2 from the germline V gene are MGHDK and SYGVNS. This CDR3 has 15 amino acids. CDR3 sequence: CASSPLSGGTDTQYF. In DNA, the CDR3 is TGTGCCAGCAGTCCTCTGTCGGGGGGCACAGATACGCAGTATTTT.

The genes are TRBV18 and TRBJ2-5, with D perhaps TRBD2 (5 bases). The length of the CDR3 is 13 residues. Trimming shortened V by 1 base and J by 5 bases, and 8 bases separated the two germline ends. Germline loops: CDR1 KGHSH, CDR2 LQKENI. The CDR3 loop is CASSPQAGETQYF. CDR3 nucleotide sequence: TGTGCCAGCTCACCACAGGCGGGTGAGACCCAGTACTTC. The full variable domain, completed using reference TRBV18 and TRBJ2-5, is NAGVMQNPRHLVRRRGQEARLRCSPMKGHSHVYWYRQLPEEGLKFMVYLQKENIIDESGMPKERFSAEFPKEGPSILRIQQVVRGDSAAYFCASSPQAGETQYFGPGTRLLVL.

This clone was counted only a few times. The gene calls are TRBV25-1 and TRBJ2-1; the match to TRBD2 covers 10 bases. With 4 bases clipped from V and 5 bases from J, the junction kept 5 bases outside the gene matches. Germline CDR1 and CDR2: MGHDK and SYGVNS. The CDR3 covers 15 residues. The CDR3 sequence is CASSALAGVHNEQFF. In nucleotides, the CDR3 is TGTGCCAGCAGTGCCCTAGCGGGAGTCCACAATGAGCAGTTCTTC. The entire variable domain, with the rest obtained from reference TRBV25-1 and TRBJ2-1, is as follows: EADIYQTPRYLVIGTGKKITLECSQTMGHDKMYWYQQDPGMELHLIHYSYGVNSTEKGDLSSESTVSRIRTEHFPLTLESARPSHTSQYLCASSALAGVHNEQFFGPGTRLTVL.

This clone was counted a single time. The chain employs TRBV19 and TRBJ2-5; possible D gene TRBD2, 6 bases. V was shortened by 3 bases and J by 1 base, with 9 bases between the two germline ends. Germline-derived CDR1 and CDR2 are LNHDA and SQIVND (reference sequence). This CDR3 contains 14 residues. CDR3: CASSIAGFQETQYF. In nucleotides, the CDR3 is TGTGCCAGTAGTATTGCGGGGTTCCAAGAGACCCAGTACTTC.

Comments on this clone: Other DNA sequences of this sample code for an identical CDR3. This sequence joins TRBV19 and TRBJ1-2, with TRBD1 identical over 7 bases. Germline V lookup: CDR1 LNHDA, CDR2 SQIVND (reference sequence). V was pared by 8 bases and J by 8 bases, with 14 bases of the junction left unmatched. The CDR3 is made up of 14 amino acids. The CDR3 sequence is CASCKEGAAYGYTF. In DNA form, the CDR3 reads TGTGCCAGTTGTAAAGAGGGGGCGGCATACGGCTACACCTTC.

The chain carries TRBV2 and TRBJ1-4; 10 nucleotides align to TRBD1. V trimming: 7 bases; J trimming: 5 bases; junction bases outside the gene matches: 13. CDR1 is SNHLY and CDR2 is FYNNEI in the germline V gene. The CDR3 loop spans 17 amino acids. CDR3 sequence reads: CASITLKGTGANEKLFF. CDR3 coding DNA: TGTGCCAGCATCACCCTCAAAGGGACAGGGGCAAATGAAAAACTGTTTTTT.

The DNA of the CDR3 is TGCGCCAGCAGCTACGTTAGCGGGGCAGGGACCCAGTACTTC. It specifies CASSYVSGAGTQYF. This sequence joins TRBV5-1 and TRBJ2-5; 8 nucleotides align to TRBD2. V was clipped by 3 bases and J by 7 bases; unmatched bases: 8. The CDR3 contains 14 residues. Germline V CDR1 and CDR2: SGHRS, YFSETQ.